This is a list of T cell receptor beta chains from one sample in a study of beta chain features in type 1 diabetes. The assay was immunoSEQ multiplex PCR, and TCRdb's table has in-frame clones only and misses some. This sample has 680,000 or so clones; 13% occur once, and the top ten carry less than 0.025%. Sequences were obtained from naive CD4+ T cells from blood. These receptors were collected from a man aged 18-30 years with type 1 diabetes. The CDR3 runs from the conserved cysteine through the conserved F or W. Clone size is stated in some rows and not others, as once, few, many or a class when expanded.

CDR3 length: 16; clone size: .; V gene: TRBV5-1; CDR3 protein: CASSLEAPLATDTQYF
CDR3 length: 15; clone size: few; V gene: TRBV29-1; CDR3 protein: CSVVDRGRETGELFF
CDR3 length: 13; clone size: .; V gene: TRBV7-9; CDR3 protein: CASSLLYADTQYF
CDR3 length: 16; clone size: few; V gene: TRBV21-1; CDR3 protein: CASSNGRDRALYGYTF
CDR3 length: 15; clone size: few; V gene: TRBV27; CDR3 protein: CASSPRDATNEKLFF
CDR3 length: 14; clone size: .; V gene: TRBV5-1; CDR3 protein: CASSPAGEGEEQYF
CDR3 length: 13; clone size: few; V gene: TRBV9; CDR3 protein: CASSVNSYRGYTF
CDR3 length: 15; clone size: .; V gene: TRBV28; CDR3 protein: CASRIGQGEYYGYTF
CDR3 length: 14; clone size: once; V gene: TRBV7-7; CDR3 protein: CASSLVVGNTEAFF
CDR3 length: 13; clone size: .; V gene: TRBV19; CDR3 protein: CASSTLPGTEQYF
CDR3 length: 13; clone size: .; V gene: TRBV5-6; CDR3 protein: CASSFGTTYEQYF
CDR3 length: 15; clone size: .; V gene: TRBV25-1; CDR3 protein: CASSEYGGNSSPLHF
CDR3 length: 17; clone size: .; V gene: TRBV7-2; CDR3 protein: CASSLGRDTTDTGELFF
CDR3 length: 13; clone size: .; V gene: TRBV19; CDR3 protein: CASRRQQEETQYF
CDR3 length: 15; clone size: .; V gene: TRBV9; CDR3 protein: CASSVNVAPQETQYF
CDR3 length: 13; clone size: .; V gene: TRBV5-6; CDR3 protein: CASSLGTGNEQFF
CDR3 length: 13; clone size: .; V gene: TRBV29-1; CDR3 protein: CSVVGARGTEAFF
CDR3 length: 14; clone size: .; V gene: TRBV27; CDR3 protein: CASSSPGQGVVQYF
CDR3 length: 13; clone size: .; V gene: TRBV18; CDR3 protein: CASSGDNNQPQHF
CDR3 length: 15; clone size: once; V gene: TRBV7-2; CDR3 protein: CASSPSGDRGGTQYF